The 26 T cell receptor beta chains reported below all come from one sample, sequenced in a study of read filtering for tumor transcriptome and immune sequencing. This library used around 0.4 ug RNA and molecular barcoded adaptors spanning alpha/delta and beta/gamma chains. TCRdb re-derived calls from the reads in MiXCR, one entry per CDR3 protein. The table lists 65,000 or so distinct CDR3 sequences, approximately 18% of them singletons. The sample taken for sequencing was a population of CD138-negative cells sorted from bone marrow. The receptor source for this set is a donor at least 40 years old with multiple myeloma.

This clonotype was observed many times. V gene TRBV20-1 combines with J gene TRBJ1-6, with unresolved D. CDR3 length equals 13 residues. Trimming pared 6 bases from V and 3 bases from J, leaving 9 bases between. Looked up from germline, CDR1 is DFQATT and CDR2 is SNEGSKA (reference sequence). In nucleotides, the CDR3 is TGCAGTGCCCGGACGGTCTATAATTCACCCCTCCACTTT. Protein sequence: CSARTVYNSPLHF.

This clonotype was recorded many times. The chain links TRBV28 to TRBJ2-7; tentatively, D is TRBD1 (6 bases). Germline CDR1 is MDHEN and CDR2 is SYDVKM. Trimming removed 4 bases from V and 1 base from J, with 14 bases in between. The CDR3 loop spans 15 amino acids. The CDR3 region has the DNA TGTGCCAGCAGTTGGTCAACCCAGGGGTCCTACGAGCAGTACTTC. Amino acid sequence: CASSWSTQGSYEQYF.

This clonotype was counted ten times or more. The chain combines TRBV6-6 with TRBJ2-3; D is undetermined. The germline V gene encodes CDR1 MNHNY and CDR2 SVGAGI (reference sequence). The CDR3 length is 12 residues. V gave up 5 bases and J gave up 4 bases, with 7 bases separating them. CDR3 DNA: TGTGCCAGCAGTCAACGCTCAGATACGCAGTATTTT. Protein: CASSQRSDTQYF.

This sequence joins TRBV19 and TRBJ1-2, with D maybe TRBD1 (5 bases). This CDR3 spans 13 amino acids. Germline CDR1 is LNHDA and CDR2 is SQIVND (reference sequence). Deletions cut 6 bases from V and 3 bases from J, with 11 bases between. The CDR3 bases are TGTGCCAGTAGGACTAGGGACTACTATGGCTACACCTTC. This gives the protein CASRTRDYYGYTF.

There are many counts of this clonotype. This sequence joins TRBV5-1 and TRBJ2-5; D gene unclear. V was cut by 0 bases and J by 7 bases, with 10 bases left in between. This CDR3 spans 13 amino acids. Germline V gene sequence: CDR1 SGHRS, CDR2 YFSETQ. Here the CDR3 DNA reads TGCGCCAGCAGCTTGGAGAACGGTCGGACCCAGTACTTC. It specifies CASSLENGRTQYF.

On this clonotype: A much more abundant neighbour one base away suggests this may be a read error. V and J are TRBV5-1 and TRBJ2-4; D uncertain. Germline loops: CDR1 SGHRS, CDR2 YFSETQ. This CDR3 is 12 amino acids long. The CDR3 region has the DNA TGCGCCAGCAGCTTGGAGGGAAACACTCAGTACTTC. Its translation is CASSLEGNTQYF.

This clonotype was found many times. The chain joins TRBV20-1 to TRBJ2-1; D is undetermined. This CDR3 is 15 amino acids long. The ends were cut back, 0 bases at V and 5 bases at J, with 14 bases in the middle. The germline V gene encodes CDR1 DFQATT and CDR2 SNEGSKA (reference sequence). For the CDR3, the DNA is TGCAGTGCTAGAGATCCCCAGCGACAAAACAATGAGCAGTTCTTC. It codes for CSARDPQRQNNEQFF.

This clonotype occurred many times. A read error may be the cause here, since a much bigger clone is one base away. The V gene is TRBV7-9, the J gene TRBJ2-5, with no clear D. V lost 1 base and J lost 5, with 2 bases in between. Germline CDR1 and CDR2: SEHNR and FQNEAQ (reference sequence). The CDR3 has 11 residues. The CDR3 DNA sequence: TGTGCCAGCAGCTTAGTGGAGACCCAGTACTTC. Residues: CASSLVETQYF.

This clonotype was seen at least ten times. The chain combines TRBV5-1 with TRBJ1-1; the D gene is possibly TRBD1 (5 bases). Deletions cut 0 bases from V and 5 bases from J, with 14 bases between. The CDR3 length is 15 residues. Germline loops: CDR1 SGHRS, CDR2 YFSETQ. The CDR3 DNA follows: TGCGCCAGCAGCTTGGCACCTGGGGCGGTAACTGAAGCTTTCTTT. Protein product: CASSLAPGAVTEAFF.

This clonotype was counted only a few times. This chain links TRBV14 with TRBJ2-5; the match to TRBD2 covers 13 bases. V lost 2 bases to trimming and J lost 6 bases; unmatched junction nucleotides: 3. CDR3 length: 15 amino acids. Germline V lookup: CDR1 SGHDN, CDR2 FVKESK. As DNA, the CDR3 is TGTGCCAGCAGCCAACTGACTAGCGGGAGGCAGACCCAGTACTTC. Encoded protein: CASSQLTSGRQTQYF.

The table lists this clonotype with a few counts. The rearrangement joins TRBV9 to TRBJ2-3; 11 positions agree with TRBD2. CDR3 length: 17 amino acids. Germline values: CDR1 SGDLS, CDR2 YYNGEE. V was clipped by 0 bases and J by 3 bases; unmatched bases: 6. The CDR3 spells CASSVVASGRRTDTQYF. The DNA for the CDR3 is TGTGCCAGCAGCGTAGTGGCTAGCGGGAGGAGGACAGATACGCAGTATTTT.

On this clonotype: A much larger clone differs by one base, so this may be a read error. V and J are TRBV30 and TRBJ2-7; the match to TRBD1 covers 7 bases. CDR3 size: 12 residues. J gave up 6 bases and V 5 bases, and 7 bases lay outside the gene matches. From germline, CDR1 is GTSNPN and CDR2 SVGIG (reference sequence). For the CDR3, the DNA is TGTGCCTGGGCCCGACAGGGAAGCGAGCAGTACTTC. Protein: CAWARQGSEQYF.

Many counts were recorded for this clonotype. The rearrangement links TRBV20-1 to TRBJ2-3; D perhaps matches TRBD2 (6 bases). This CDR3 region has 15 residues. Germline V gene data show CDR1 as DFQATT and CDR2 as SNEGSKA (reference sequence). With 0 bases removed from V and 0 bases from J, the gap between germline ends came to 10 bases. CDR3 protein: CSARDLLASTDTQYF. The CDR3 bases are TGCAGTGCTAGAGATTTACTAGCCAGCACAGATACGCAGTATTTT.

The chain couples TRBV7-2 to TRBJ2-7; possibly TRBD1 or TRBD2 for D (5 bases each). Germline V CDR1 and CDR2: SGHTA, FQGNSA. Deletions cut 5 bases from V and 0 bases from J, with 14 bases between. This CDR3 is 15 amino acids long. This CDR3 reads CASSQNGAPSYEQYF. CDR3 coding DNA: TGTGCCAGCAGCCAGAACGGGGCTCCCTCCTACGAGCAGTACTTC.

With respect to this clonotype: This may arise from a read error, as a much more abundant clone is one base away. The chain recombines TRBV7-9 with TRBJ1-1; D remains ambiguous. Trimming stripped 8 bases from V and 7 bases from J, with 17 bases between. The germline V gene encodes CDR1 SEHNR and CDR2 FQNEAQ (reference sequence). The CDR3 extends over 13 amino acids. The CDR3 nucleotides are TGTGCCAGCGGCTACCTCTCGGCAGATGAAGCTTTCTTT. Translated, it gives CASGYLSADEAFF. The full variable domain, in which reference TRBV7-9 and TRBJ1-1 provide the parts outside the CDR3, is DTGVSQNPRHKITKRGQNVTFRCDPISEHNRLYWYRQTLGQGPEFLTYFQNEAQLEKSRLLSDRFSAERPKGSFSTLEIQRTEQGDSAMYLCASGYLSADEAFFGQGTRLTVV.

This clonotype was detected many times. V usage is TRBV6-1 and J usage is TRBJ1-1, with TRBD1 as a possible D gene (5 bases). The V and J ends lost 4 bases and 11 bases respectively, with 17 bases between them. Germline values: CDR1 MNHNS, CDR2 SASEGT. The CDR3 sequence is 13 residues long. The CDR3 DNA reads as TGTGCCAGCAGTGCGGGACCGTGGCAGCTCGCTTTCTTT. As protein: CASSAGPWQLAFF.

This clonotype was seen a few times. This chain links TRBV5-6 with TRBJ2-1; D not certain. V was cut by 0 bases and J by 3 bases, with 10 bases left in between. The CDR3 loop spans 15 amino acids. CDR1 is SGHDT and CDR2 is YYEEEE in the germline V gene. The CDR3 spells CASSLGSLVYNEQFF. CDR3 sequence (DNA): TGTGCCAGCAGCTTGGGCTCCCTCGTCTACAATGAGCAGTTCTTC. Based on the CDR3 plus reference TRBV5-6 and TRBJ2-1, the full variable domain is DAGVTQSPTHLIKTRGQQVTLRCSPKSGHDTVSWYQQALGQGPQFIFQYYEEEERQRGNFPDRFSGHQFPNYSSELNVNALLLGDSALYLCASSLGSLVYNEQFFGPGTRLTVL.

V usage is TRBV18 and J usage is TRBJ1-1; D gene unclear. CDR1 and CDR2 from the germline V gene are KGHSH and LQKENI. The germline V and J ends were trimmed by 6 bases and 1 base, with 15 bases remaining between them. The CDR3 has 15 residues. CDR3 coding DNA: TGTGCCAGCTCTCCCGACGGACTCCCGAACACTGAAGCTTTCTTT. Translated, it gives CASSPDGLPNTEAFF.

This clonotype has ten or more counts. The CDR3: CASSLVLNTDTQYF. Here the CDR3 DNA reads TGTGCCAGCAGCTTAGTGCTAAACACAGATACGCAGTATTTT. J is TRBJ2-3 and V is TRBV7-2, with D unresolved. Trimming removed 1 base at V and 2 bases at J, with 7 bases between. Germline V gives CDR1 SGHTA, CDR2 FQGNSA. There are 14 residues in the CDR3.

Many counts were recorded for this clonotype. The junction and the germline gene differ at one end; a read error may be behind it. This chain joins TRBV30 and TRBJ2-1; a possible D gene is TRBD1 (5 bases). Germline V CDR1 and CDR2: GTSNPN, SVGIG (reference sequence). This CDR3 is built from 9 residues. The CDR3 here is CATGPTFIF. CDR3 nucleotide sequence: TGTGCTACAGGACCAACTTTCATCTTC.

This clonotype was seen only a few times. The V and J genes are TRBV28 and TRBJ2-7; D unclear. Germline assignment: CDR1 MDHEN and CDR2 SYDVKM. The CDR3 spans 16 residues. Trimming cost V 1 base and J 5 bases, with 18 bases left between them. The CDR3 here is CASSLSGDARYDEQYF. The CDR3 DNA reads TGTGCCAGCAGTTTATCTGGGGATGCTAGGTATGACGAGCAGTACTTC.

This clonotype occurred many times. The chain carries TRBV7-2 and TRBJ2-3; weak D call: TRBD2 (6 bases). The germline CDR1 and CDR2 sequences are SGHTA and FQGNSA. CDR3 length: 13 amino acids. V lost 5 bases, J lost 6 bases, and 12 bases lay in between. The CDR3: CASSTYRGDTQYF. CDR3 nucleotide sequence: TGTGCCAGCAGCACGTACCGGGGGGATACGCAGTATTTT.

In DNA form, the CDR3 reads TGTGCCAACAGGCCCGGGGGGGCAGTAGCTAACTATGGCTACACCTTC. This gives the protein CANRPGGAVANYGYTF. The gene calls are TRBV12-3 or TRBV12-4 and TRBJ1-2; D possibly corresponds to TRBD1 (6 bases). The CDR3 consists of 16 residues. The V end lost 10 bases, the J end lost 0 bases, and 21 bases lay between the germline ends.

This clonotype was detected many times. This sequence joins TRBV7-2 and TRBJ2-5; D is unresolved. Germline V lookup: CDR1 SGHTA, CDR2 FQGNSA. V was cut by 5 bases and J by 0 bases, with 10 bases left in between. There are 14 residues in the CDR3. In DNA form, the CDR3 reads TGTGCCAGCAGCACCGGACCATACCAAGAGACCCAGTACTTC. Encoded protein: CASSTGPYQETQYF.

This clonotype has ten or more counts. The genes are TRBV29-1 and TRBJ2-7; no firm D call. There are 14 residues in the CDR3. V lost 3 bases, J lost 0 bases, and 12 bases lay in between. In germline, CDR1 is SQVTM, CDR2 ANQGSEA. In DNA form, the CDR3 reads TGCAGCGTTGATCCGGACGGAAGCTCCTACGAGCAGTACTTC. It encodes CSVDPDGSSYEQYF.

In regard to this clonotype: A much larger clone lies a single base off, so this may be a read error. This chain joins TRBV20-1 and TRBJ2-3; 7 bases align to TRBD2. The length of the CDR3 is 14 residues. After removal of 4 bases from V and 4 bases from J, the junction contained 8 bases not matched to a gene. The germline gives CDR1 DFQATT, CDR2 SNEGSKA (reference sequence). The CDR3 spells CSAILAVLSDTQYF. In nucleotides, the CDR3 is TGCAGTGCTATCCTAGCGGTTCTCTCAGATACGCAGTATTTT.